This T cell receptor (beta chain) emerged from a study of patients and donors after allogeneic stem cell transplantation. TCRdb re-analysed the RT-PCR reads in MiXCR, keeping a single row per CDR3 protein. The table includes roughly 960,000 distinct CDR3 sequences, about a sixth detected once. CDR3 size: 13 residues. Trimming cost V 7 bases and J 3 bases; bases outside gene matches: 1. The germline CDR1 and CDR2 sequences are SGHTA and FQGNSA. The sequenced material came from blood, either unsorted or a sorted T cell fraction (not recorded which). The receptor was derived from a human donor who was either an allogeneic HSCT recipient or a stem cell or donor lymphocyte infusion donor (not recorded which). It is not recorded whose cells these are; they may come from a transplant donor. The rearrangement links TRBV7-2 to TRBJ2-3; 10 nucleotides line up with TRBD1. As DNA, the CDR3 is TGTGCCAGCAAGGACAGGGGGACAGATACGCAGTATTTT. Its protein product is CASKDRGTDTQYF.